This T cell receptor (beta chain) was found in a study of beta chain features in type 1 diabetes. Study-level points and caveats: For Type 1 diabetes patients, all four CD4+ subsets carried TCRB CDR3s that were moderately but significantly shorter.

Sequencing targeted expressed TCRB transcripts, as all isolated RNA had been reverse transcribed. Some clones are missing from TCRdb's copy, which holds only in-frame ones; the method was immunoSEQ multiplex PCR. The sample includes around 110,000 clones, about 17% of them seen just once. This CDR3 is built from 15 residues. Turning to this clone: What it binds is unknown.

The sequenced material came from central memory CD4+ T cells from blood. The rearrangement links TRBV12-2 to TRBJ2-3. TRBV12-2 is designated a pseudogene. The receptor's source is a man aged 25-45 years with type 1 diabetes. Written as DNA, the CDR3 is TGTGCAAGTCGCTTCTTCGGGACCTTCACAGATACGCAGTATTTT. Translated, it gives CASRFFGTFTDTQYF.